A single sample gave rise to the 2 T cell receptor beta chains below, sequenced in a study of blood T cell repertoires in COVID-19. Assay used: immunoSEQ multiplex PCR; TCRdb lists only in-frame clones, some missing. The sample lists approximately 240,000 clones, 80% to 90% seen once, with over 15% in the top ten. The sequencing sample was made of peripheral blood. Every receptor here comes from a woman aged 80 or over with active or convalescent COVID-19.

The rearrangement uses TRBV3-1 (or the pseudogene TRBV3-2) and TRBJ2-5, with D possibly TRBD1 on 6 matching bases. This CDR3 spans 14 amino acids. Germline CDR1 reads LGHDT; CDR2 reads YNNKEL (reference sequence). V lost 1 base to trimming and J lost 9 bases, with 15 bases between them. CDR3 nucleotide sequence: TGTGCCAGCAGCCAAGCCTGGGGGCCCGGGGCCCAGTACTTC. Protein: CASSQAWGPGAQYF.

V and J are TRBV5-7 and TRBJ2-3; tentative D call: TRBD1 (5 bases). TRBV5-7 counts as an open reading frame of uncertain function. The CDR3 length is 16 residues. V was pared by 0 bases and J by 3 bases, with 14 bases between. This chain's CDR3 is CASSLAGHVRTDTQYF. CDR3 nucleotides: TGTGCCAGCAGCTTGGCAGGGCACGTTCGGACAGATACGCAGTATTTT.